This T cell receptor (beta chain) was identified in a study of cytomegalovirus exposure and HLA in healthy donors. The CDR3 runs to 15 residues. Germline loops: CDR1 SEHNR, CDR2 FQNEAQ (reference sequence). The germline V and J ends were trimmed by 4 bases and 4 bases, with 14 bases remaining between them. Study-wide findings and caveats: The classifier reportedly diagnosed cytomegalovirus status with high specificity and sensitivity. Excluded: some indistinguishable V segments such as TRBV6-2 and TRBV6-3. Sequencing likely caused a cluster of highly shared sequence variants.

As for this clone: Its antigen remains unidentified.

The PCR contained 60 Vbeta and 13 Jbeta primers. The method was immunoSEQ multiplex PCR; TCRdb's version includes in-frame clones alone and lacks a portion of them. This sample contains some 70,000 clones. The V and J genes are TRBV7-9 and TRBJ2-1; D possibly corresponds to TRBD2 (6 bases). The receptor was derived from a man between 35 and 55 years old in good health and CMV-seronegative. What was sequenced was PBMCs. CDR3 residues: CASSSLGGLYNEQFF. The CDR3 coding sequence is TGTGCCAGCAGCTCACTTGGGGGGTTATACAATGAGCAGTTCTTC.